A single sample gave rise to the 2 T cell receptor beta chains below, sequenced in a study of shared clonotypes between healthy human individuals. Clones were read by immunoSEQ multiplex PCR, and TCRdb kept only the in-frame ones, dropping some. This sample has about 2.4 million clones, with more than 85% found just once. The sample consisted of naive CD4+ T cells from PBMCs. Subset in this sample: CD45RA+ positively selected. The receptors were gathered from a man in his late teens or twenties in good health. Some clones in this sample may be carry-over from other donors' samples.

This chain joins TRBV30 and TRBJ1-5, with 12 bases lining up with TRBD1. With V trimmed by 7 bases and J by 2 bases, 9 bases remained unmatched. Germline V gene lookup returns CDR1 GTSNPN and CDR2 SVGIG (reference sequence). The CDR3 is 16 amino acids. CDR3 region: CASSGTGGWGNQPQHF. The CDR3 coding sequence is TGTGCCTCAAGCGGGACAGGGGGCTGGGGCAATCAGCCCCAGCATTTT.

CDR3 DNA sequence: TGCGCCAGCAGCGAGCAGGGGGTTGGGTACGAGCAGTACTTC. Translating it yields CASSEQGVGYEQYF. The V call is TRBV5-1, the J call TRBJ2-7; the match to TRBD1 covers 7 bases. This CDR3 is 14 amino acids long. The J segment lost 4 bases and the V segment lost 4 bases, leaving 8 bases of the junction unmatched. Germline lookup yields CDR1 SGHRS and CDR2 YFSETQ.